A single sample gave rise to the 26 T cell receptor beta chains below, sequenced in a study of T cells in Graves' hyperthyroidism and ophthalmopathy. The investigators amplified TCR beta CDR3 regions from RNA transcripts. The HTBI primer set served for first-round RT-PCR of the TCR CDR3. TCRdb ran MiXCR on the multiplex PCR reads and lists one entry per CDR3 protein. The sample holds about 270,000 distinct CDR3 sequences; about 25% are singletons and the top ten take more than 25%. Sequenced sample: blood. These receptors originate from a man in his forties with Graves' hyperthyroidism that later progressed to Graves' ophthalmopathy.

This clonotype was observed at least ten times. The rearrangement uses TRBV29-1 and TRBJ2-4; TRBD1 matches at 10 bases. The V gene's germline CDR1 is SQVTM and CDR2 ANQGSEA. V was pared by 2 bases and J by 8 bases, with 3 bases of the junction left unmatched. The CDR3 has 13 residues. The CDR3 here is CSVERDRGDIQYF. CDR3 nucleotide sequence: TGCAGCGTTGAAAGGGACAGGGGTGACATTCAGTACTTC.

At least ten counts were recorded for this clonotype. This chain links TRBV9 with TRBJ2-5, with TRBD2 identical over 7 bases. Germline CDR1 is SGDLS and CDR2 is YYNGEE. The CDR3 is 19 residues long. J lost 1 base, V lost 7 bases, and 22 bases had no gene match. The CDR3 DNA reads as TGTGCCAGCGGGTACCCATTCGTACCTGGGCGGGAGCCCCAAGAGACCCAGTACTTC. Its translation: CASGYPFVPGREPQETQYF.

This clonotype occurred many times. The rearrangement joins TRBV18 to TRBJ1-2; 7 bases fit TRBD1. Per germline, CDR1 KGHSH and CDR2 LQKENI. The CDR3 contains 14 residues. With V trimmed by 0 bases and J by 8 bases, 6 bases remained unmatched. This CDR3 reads CASSPPTGAGGYTF. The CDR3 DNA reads TGTGCCAGCTCACCACCAACAGGGGCTGGCGGCTACACCTTC.

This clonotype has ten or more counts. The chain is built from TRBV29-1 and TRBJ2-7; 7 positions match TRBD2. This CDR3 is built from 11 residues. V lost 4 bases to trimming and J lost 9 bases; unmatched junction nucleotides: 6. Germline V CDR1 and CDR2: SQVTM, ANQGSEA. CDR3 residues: CSVGVWEGQYF. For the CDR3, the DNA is TGCAGCGTTGGTGTCTGGGAGGGGCAGTACTTC.

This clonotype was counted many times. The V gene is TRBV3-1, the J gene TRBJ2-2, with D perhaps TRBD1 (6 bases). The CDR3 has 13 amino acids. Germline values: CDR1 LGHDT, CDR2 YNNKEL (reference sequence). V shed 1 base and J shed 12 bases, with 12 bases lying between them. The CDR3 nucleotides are TGTGCCAGCAGCCAAGGAGGGGGAGTGAAGCTGTTTTTT. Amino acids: CASSQGGGVKLFF.

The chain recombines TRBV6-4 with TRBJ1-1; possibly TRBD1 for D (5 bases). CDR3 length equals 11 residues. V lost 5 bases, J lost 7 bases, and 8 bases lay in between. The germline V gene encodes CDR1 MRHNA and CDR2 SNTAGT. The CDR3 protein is CASSTGVEAFF. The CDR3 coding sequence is TGTGCCAGCAGTACGGGGGTTGAAGCTTTCTTT.

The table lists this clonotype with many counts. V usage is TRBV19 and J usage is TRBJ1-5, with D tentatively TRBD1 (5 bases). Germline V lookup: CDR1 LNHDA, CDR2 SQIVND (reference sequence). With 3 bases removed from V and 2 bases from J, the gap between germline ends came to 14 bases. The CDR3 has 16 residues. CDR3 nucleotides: TGTGCCAGTAGTATTGGGGGTGGTGTGGGCAATCAGCCCCAGCATTTT. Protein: CASSIGGGVGNQPQHF.

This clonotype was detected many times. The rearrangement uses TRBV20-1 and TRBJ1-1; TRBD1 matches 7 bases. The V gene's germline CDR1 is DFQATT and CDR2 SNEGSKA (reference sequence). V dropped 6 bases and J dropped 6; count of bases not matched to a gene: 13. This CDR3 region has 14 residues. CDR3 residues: CSAFDRDRGPEAFF. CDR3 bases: TGCAGTGCCTTCGACAGGGACCGAGGTCCTGAAGCTTTCTTT.

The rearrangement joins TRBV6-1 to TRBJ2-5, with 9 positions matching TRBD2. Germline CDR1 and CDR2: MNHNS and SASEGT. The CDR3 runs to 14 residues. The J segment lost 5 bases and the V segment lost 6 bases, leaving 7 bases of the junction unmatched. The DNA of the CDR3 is TGTGCCAGCAGCCTTAGCGGGAGCCGGGAGACCCAGTACTTC. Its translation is CASSLSGSRETQYF.

CDR3 residues: CASRQGSQETQYF. In DNA form, the CDR3 reads TGTGCCAGCAGACAGGGGTCTCAAGAGACCCAGTACTTC. This chain links TRBV7-2 with TRBJ2-5; 7 bases align to TRBD1. This CDR3 has 13 residues. The V gene's germline CDR1 is SGHTA and CDR2 FQGNSA. The junction had 3 bases not matched to a gene; V was cut back by 6 bases and J by 2 bases.

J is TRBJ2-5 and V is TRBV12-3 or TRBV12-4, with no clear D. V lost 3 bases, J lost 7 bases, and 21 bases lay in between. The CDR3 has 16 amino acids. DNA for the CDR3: TGTGCCAGCAGTTTTTACTTTTCCGTCTCCCCGGGGACCCAGTACTTC. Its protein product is CASSFYFSVSPGTQYF.

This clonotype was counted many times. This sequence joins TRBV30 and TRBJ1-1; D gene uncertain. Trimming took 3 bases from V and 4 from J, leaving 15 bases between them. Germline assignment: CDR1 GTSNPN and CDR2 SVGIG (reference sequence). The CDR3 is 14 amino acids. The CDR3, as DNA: TGTGCCTGGAGCGCATACTCCCAAGTCACTGAAGCTTTCTTT. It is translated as CAWSAYSQVTEAFF.

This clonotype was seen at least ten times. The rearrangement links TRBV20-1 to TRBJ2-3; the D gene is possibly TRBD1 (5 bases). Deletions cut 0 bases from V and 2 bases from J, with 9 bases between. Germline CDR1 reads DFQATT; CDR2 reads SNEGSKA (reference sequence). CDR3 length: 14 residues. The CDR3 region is CSARDRQPTDTQYF. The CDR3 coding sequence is TGCAGTGCTAGAGATCGACAGCCCACAGATACGCAGTATTTT.

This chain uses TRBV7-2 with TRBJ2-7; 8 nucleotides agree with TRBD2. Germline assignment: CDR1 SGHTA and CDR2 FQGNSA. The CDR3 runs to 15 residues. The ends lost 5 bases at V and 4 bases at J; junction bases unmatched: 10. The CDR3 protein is CASSPWASGLYEQYF. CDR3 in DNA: TGTGCCAGCAGCCCCTGGGCTAGCGGGCTTTACGAGCAGTACTTC.

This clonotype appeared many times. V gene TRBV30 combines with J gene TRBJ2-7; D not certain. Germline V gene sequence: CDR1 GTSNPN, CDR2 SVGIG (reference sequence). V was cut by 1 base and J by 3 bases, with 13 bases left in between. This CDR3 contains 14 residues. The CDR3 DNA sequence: TGTGCCTGGAGTGGACCTCTCCAGGACTACGAGCAGTACTTC. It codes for CAWSGPLQDYEQYF.

This CDR3 reads CASRSPGRGGNTIYF. CDR3 DNA: TGTGCCAGCAGGTCCCCGGGACGGGGGGGAAACACCATATATTTT. The rearrangement joins TRBV6-1 to TRBJ1-3; a weak D match, TRBD1 (5 bases). The V end was cut by 6 bases, the J end by 4 bases, with 16 bases between. The germline gives CDR1 MNHNS, CDR2 SASEGT. There are 15 residues in the CDR3.

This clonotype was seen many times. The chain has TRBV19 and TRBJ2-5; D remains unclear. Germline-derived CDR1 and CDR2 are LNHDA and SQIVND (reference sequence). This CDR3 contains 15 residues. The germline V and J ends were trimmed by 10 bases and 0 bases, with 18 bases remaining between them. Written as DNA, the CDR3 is TGTGCCACTTCCGGGTATAGTGCATACCAAGAGACCCAGTACTTC. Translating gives CATSGYSAYQETQYF.

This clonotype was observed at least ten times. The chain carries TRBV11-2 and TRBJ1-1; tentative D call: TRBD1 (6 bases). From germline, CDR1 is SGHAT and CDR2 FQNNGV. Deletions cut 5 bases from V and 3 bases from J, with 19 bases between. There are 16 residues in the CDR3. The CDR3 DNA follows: TGTGCCAGCAGCGAGTCACCCATTACAGGGTACACTGAAGCTTTCTTT. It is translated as CASSESPITGYTEAFF. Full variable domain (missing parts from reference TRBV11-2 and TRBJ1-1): EAGVAQSPRYKIIEKRQSVAFWCNPISGHATLYWYQQILGQGPKLLIQFQNNGVVDDSQLPKDRFSAERLKGVDSTLKIQPAKLEDSAVYLCASSESPITGYTEAFFGQGTRLTVV.

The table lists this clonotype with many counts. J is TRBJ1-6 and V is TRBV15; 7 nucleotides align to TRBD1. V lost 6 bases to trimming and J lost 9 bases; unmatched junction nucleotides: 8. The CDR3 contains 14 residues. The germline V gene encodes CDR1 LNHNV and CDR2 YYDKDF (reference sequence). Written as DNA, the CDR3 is TGTGCCACCAGTTCCGACAGGGTGACTTCACCCCTCCACTTT. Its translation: CATSSDRVTSPLHF.

As DNA, the CDR3 is TGCAGTGCTAGAGACCAGCCTAACACTGAAGCTTTCTTT. It is translated as CSARDQPNTEAFF. The chain joins TRBV20-1 to TRBJ1-1; D unresolved. Looked up from germline, CDR1 is DFQATT and CDR2 is SNEGSKA (reference sequence). V lost 0 bases and J 2 bases, leaving 7 bases between the germline ends. The CDR3 runs to 13 residues.

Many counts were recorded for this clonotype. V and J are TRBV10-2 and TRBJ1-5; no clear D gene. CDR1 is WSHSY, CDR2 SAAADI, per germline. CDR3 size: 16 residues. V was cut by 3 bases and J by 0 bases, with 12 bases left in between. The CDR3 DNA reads TGCGCCAGCAGTGACAGGTCAGCTTCTAGCAATCAGCCCCAGCATTTT. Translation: CASSDRSASSNQPQHF.

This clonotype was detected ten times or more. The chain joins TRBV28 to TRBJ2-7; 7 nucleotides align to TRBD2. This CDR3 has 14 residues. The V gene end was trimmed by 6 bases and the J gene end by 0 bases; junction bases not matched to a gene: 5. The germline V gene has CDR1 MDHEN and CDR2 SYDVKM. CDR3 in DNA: TGTGCCAGCAGGCCAGCGGGAAGCTCCTACGAGCAGTACTTC. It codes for CASRPAGSSYEQYF. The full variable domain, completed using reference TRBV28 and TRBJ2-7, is DVKVTQSSRYLVKRTGEKVFLECVQDMDHENMFWYRQDPGLGLRLIYFSYDVKMKEKGDIPEGYSVSREKKERFSLILESASTNQTSMYLCASRPAGSSYEQYFGPGTRLTVT.

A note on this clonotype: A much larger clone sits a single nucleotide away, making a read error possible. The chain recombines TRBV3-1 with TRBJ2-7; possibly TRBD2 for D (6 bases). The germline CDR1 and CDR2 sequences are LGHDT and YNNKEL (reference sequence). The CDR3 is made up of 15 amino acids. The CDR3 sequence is CASSRIATSNYGQYF. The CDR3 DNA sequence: TGTGCCAGCAGCCGTATAGCCACTAGCAACTACGGGCAGTACTTC.

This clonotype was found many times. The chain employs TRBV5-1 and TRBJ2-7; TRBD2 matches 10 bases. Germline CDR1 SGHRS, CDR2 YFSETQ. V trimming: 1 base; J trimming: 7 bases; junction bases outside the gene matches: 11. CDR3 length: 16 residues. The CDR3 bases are TGCGCCAGCAGCTTGAGTTCTCCGCGACTAGCGGGTGAGCAGTACTTC. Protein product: CASSLSSPRLAGEQYF.

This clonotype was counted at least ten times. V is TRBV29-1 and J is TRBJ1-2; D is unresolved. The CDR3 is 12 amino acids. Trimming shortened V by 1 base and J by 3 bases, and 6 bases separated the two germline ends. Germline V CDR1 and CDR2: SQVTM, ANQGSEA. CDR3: CSVEGPHYGYTF. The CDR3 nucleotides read TGCAGCGTTGAAGGCCCCCACTATGGCTACACCTTC.

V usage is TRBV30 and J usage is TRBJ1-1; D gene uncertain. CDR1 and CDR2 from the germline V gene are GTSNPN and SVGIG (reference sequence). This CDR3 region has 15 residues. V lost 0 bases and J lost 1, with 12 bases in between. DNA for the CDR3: TGTGCCTGGAGTGTCGGATTTGGCACGAACACTGAAGCTTTCTTT. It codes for CAWSVGFGTNTEAFF.